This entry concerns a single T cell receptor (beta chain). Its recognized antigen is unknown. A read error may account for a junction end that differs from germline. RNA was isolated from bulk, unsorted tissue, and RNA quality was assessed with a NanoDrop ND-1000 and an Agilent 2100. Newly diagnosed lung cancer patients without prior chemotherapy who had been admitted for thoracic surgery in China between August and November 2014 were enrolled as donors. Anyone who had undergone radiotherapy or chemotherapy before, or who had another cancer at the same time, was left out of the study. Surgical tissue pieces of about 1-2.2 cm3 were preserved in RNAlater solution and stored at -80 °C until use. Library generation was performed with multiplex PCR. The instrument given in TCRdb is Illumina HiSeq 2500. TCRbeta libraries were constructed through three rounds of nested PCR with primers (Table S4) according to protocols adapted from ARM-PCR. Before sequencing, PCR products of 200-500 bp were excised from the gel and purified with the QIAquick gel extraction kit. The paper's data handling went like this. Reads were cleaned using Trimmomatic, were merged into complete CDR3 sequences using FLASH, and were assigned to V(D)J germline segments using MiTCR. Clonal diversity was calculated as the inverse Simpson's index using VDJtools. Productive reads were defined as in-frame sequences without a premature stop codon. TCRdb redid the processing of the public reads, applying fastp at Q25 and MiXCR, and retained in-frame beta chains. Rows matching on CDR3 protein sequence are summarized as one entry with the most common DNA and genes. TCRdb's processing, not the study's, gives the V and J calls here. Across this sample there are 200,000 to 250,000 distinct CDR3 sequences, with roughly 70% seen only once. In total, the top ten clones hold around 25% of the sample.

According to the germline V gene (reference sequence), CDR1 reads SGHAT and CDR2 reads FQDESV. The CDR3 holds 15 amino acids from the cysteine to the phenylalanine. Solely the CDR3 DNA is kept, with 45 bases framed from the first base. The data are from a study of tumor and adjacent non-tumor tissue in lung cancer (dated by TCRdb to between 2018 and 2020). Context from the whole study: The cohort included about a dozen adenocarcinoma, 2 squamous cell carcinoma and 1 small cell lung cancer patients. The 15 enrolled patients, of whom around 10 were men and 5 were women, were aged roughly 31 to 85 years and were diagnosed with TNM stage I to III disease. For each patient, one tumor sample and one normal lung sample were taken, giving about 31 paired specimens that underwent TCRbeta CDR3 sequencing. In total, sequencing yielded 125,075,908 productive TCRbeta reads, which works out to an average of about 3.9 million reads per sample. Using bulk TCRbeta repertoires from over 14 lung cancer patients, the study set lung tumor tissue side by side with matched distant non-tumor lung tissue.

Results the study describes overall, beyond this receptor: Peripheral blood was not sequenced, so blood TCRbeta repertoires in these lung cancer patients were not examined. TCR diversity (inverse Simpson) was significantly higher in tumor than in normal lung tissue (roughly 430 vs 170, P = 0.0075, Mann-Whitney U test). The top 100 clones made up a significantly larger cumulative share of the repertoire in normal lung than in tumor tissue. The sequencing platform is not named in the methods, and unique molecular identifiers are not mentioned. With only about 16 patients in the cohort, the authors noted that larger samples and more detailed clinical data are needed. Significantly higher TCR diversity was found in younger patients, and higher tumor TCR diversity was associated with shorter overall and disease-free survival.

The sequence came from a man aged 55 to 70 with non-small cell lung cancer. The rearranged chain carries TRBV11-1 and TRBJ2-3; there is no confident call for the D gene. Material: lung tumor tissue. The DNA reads TGTGGCAGCAGCTTGTTTATAGGGATCACAGATACACAGTATTTT. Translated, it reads CGSSLFIGITDTQYF. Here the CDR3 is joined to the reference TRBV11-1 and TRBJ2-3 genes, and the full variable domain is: EAEVAQSPRYKITEKSQAVAFWCDPISGHATLYWYRQILGQGPELLVQFQDESVVDDSQLPKDRFSAERLKGVDSTLKIQPAELGDSAMYLCGSSLFIGITDTQYFGPGTRLTVL.